The T cell receptor beta chain under discussion was sequenced for a study of T-cell memory formation after mild COVID-19. TCRdb fed the 5' RACE reads into MiXCR, producing one record per CDR3 protein. The sample records about 470,000 distinct CDR3 sequences, 15% to 20% being singletons. Study observations and caveats: Clones contracting across day 15 to 85 had a balanced CD4/CD8 profile; later expanding clones leaned CD4+.

Concerning this clonotype: Its target is unknown.

Germline V gene sequence: CDR1 SQVTM, CDR2 ANQGSEA. The CDR3 extends over 17 amino acids. V was pared by 1 base and J by 2 bases, with 19 bases between. The chain employs TRBV29-1 and TRBJ2-3; tentative D call: TRBD1 (8 bases). The receptor was isolated from an adult woman who had mild COVID-19 (a few samples of this study predate the infection). Cell type and time point are not known. Sequenced sample: PBMCs or a T cell subset sorted from them (not recorded which). As DNA, the CDR3 is TGCAGCGTTGAAGGAGAACAGGGGGGGCTAGCCACAGATACGCAGTATTTT. This sequence encodes CSVEGEQGGLATDTQYF.